This TCR beta chain was found in a study of blood T cell repertoires in COVID-19. Study summary: Some COVID-19 samples were acute and others convalescent; all came from the United States, Italy and Spain. The analysed material was cDNA or gDNA that came from T cells, B-cell-depleted T cells, or PBMCs.

The ends were cut back, 1 base at V and 8 bases at J, with 17 bases in the middle. The CDR3 length is 15 residues. The germline CDR1 and CDR2 sequences are SGHTA and FQGNSA. This clone was picked up one time. TCRdb's copy holds only in-frame clones and misses some; the assay was immunoSEQ multiplex PCR. The table has about 110,000 clones, approximately 70% seen once; the top ten hold less than 2%. Sequencing input: peripheral blood. This receptor was obtained from a woman between 40 and 55 years old with acute or convalescent COVID-19. The J gene is TRBJ1-2, the V gene TRBV7-2; tentative D call: TRBD1 (5 bases). CDR3 coding DNA: TGTGCCAGCAGCTTAGAGAGGTTGACCGGGGGGGGCTACACCTTC. Its protein is CASSLERLTGGGYTF.